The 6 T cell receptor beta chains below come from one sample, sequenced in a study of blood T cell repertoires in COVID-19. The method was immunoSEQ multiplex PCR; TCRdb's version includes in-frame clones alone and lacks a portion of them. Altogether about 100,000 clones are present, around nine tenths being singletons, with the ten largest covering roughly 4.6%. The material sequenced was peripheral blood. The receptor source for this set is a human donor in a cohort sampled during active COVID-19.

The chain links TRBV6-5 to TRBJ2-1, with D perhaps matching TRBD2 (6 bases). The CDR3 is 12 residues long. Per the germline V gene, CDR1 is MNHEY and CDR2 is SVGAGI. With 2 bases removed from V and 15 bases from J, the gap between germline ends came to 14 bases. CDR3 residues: CASSYRVGGWFF. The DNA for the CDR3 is TGTGCCAGCAGTTACCGGGTGGGAGGCTGGTTCTTC.

The DNA for the CDR3 is TGTGCCAGCAGACGGACAGGGATTTACGAGCAGTACTTC. It yields the protein CASRRTGIYEQYF. V gene TRBV13 combines with J gene TRBJ2-7, with 8 bases identical to TRBD1. The CDR3 totals 13 residues. J lost 4 bases, V lost 6 bases, and 5 bases had no gene match. The germline V gene has CDR1 PRHDT and CDR2 FYEKMQ (reference sequence).

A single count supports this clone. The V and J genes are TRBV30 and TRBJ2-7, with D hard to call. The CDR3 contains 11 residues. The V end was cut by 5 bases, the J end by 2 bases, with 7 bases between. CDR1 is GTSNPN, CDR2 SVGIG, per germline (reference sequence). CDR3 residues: CAWARTYEQYF. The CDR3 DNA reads TGTGCCTGGGCGCGGACCTACGAGCAGTACTTC.

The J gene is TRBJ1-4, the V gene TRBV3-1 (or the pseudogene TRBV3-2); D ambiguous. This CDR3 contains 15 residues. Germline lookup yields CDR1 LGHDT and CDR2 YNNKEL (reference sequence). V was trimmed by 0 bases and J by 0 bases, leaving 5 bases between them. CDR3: CASSQDVATNEKLFF. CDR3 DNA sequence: TGTGCCAGCAGCCAAGACGTTGCAACTAATGAAAAACTGTTTTTT.

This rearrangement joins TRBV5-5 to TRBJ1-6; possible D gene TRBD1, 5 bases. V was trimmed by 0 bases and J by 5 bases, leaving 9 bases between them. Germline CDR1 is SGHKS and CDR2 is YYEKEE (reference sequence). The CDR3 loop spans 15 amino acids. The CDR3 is CASSLGGHNNSPLHF. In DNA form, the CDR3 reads TGTGCCAGCAGCTTGGGCGGACATAATAATTCACCCCTCCACTTT. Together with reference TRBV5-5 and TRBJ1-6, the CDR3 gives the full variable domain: DAGVTQSPTHLIKTRGQQVTLRCSPISGHKSVSWYQQVLGQGPQFIFQYYEKEERGRGNFPDRFSARQFPNYSSELNVNALLLGDSALYLCASSLGGHNNSPLHFGNGTRLTVT.

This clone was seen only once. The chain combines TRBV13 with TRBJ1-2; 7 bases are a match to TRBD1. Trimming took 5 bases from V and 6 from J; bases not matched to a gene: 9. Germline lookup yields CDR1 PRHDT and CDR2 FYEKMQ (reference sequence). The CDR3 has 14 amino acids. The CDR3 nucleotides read TGTGCCAGCAGCATAACGACGACAGGGAATGGCTACACCTTC. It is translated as CASSITTTGNGYTF.